This TCR beta chain originates from a study of cytomegalovirus exposure and HLA in healthy donors. V lost 1 base and J 1 base, leaving 17 bases between the germline ends. CDR1 and CDR2 from the germline V gene are SGHRS and YFSETQ. This CDR3 is built from 17 residues. The PCR made use of 60 Vbeta and 13 Jbeta primers. Sequencing was performed with immunoSEQ multiplex PCR; in TCRdb, only in-frame clones are kept and a portion is missing. Found here are 150,000 or so clones, approximately 80% of them singletons; the top ten hold 13% to 15%. The sequence was collected from a woman aged 40-49 years in good health and CMV-seronegative. Sequences were obtained from PBMCs. The chain couples TRBV5-1 to TRBJ1-1; D is perhaps TRBD1 (5 bases). The CDR3 DNA follows: TGCGCCAGCAGCTTGAGAAAGCGGGGCGGTCAGAACACTGAAGCTTTCTTT. Encoded protein: CASSLRKRGGQNTEAFF.